Listed below are T cell receptor beta chains from one sample, sequenced in a study of blood T cell repertoires in COVID-19. Generated by immunoSEQ multiplex PCR, the TCRdb table keeps only in-frame clones and is missing some. Here the sample spans about 300,000 clones, about 85% being singletons. Sequenced material: PBMCs or T cells enriched from blood (not recorded which). These receptors were obtained from a woman aged 45-65 years who had recovered from COVID-19. The CDR3 runs from the conserved cysteine through the conserved F or W. Fields, in order: V gene, clone size, CDR3 protein. A row's size may be missing; if present it is once, few, many or a size class.

>TRBV6-2/TRBV6-3|.
CASSPGASSYEQYF
>TRBV6-5|.
CATSRSAEAFF
>TRBV6-5|.
CASTNGGTGYDEQFF
>TRBV19|.
CASSISGGTGELFF
>TRBV19|.
CASTSGLTGNTIYF
>TRBV28|few
CASTLVAGNSNQPQHF
>TRBV5-1|.
CASSADRDLTEAFF
>TRBV18|.
CASSPLKREGYEQYF
>TRBV7-3|.
CASSPQGGLNSPLHF
>TRBV7-3|.
CASSPRGRTGSSPPSGANVLTF
>TRBV5-6|.
CASSLNYRVANTGELFF
>TRBV2|.
CASSAGGTDTQYF
>TRBV3-1/TRBV3-2|.
CASSRRLAGFTDTQYF
>TRBV6-6|.
CASSPSGQRINSGNTIYF
>TRBV5-6|.
CASKYGAGALVEQYF
>TRBV4-3|few
CASSQDPTSGYEQYF
>TRBV30|.
CAWSGGAIQYF
>TRBV7-9|many
CASSFGESNEKLFF
>TRBV28|.
CANRGAGNQPQHF
>TRBV30|.
CAWSRGAYNEQFF
>TRBV5-1|.
CASSGTGTRNTEAFF
>TRBV27|.
CASSLRTSGRSSETQYF
>TRBV6-5|once
CASRLRGSYNEQFF
>TRBV3-1/TRBV3-2|.
CASSSDRGRNTEAFF
>TRBV12-3/TRBV12-4|.
CASRPTGTDGYTF